The following is a TCR beta chain sequence with its context. What it binds is unknown. The data belong to a study of T cells in Graves' hyperthyroidism and ophthalmopathy. Study-wide results and limits: Model predictions of ophthalmopathy came a median roughly 6.7 months before onset.

Looked up from germline, CDR1 is DFQATT and CDR2 is SNEGSKA (reference sequence). Trimming cost V 0 bases and J 6 bases, with 12 bases left between them. The CDR3 sequence is 14 residues long. The source material, RNA transcripts, was used to amplify TCR beta CDR3 regions. First-round RT-PCR of the TCR CDR3 relied on the HTBI primer set. TCRdb re-analysed the multiplex PCR reads in MiXCR, keeping a single row per CDR3 protein. Among 600,000 or so distinct CDR3 sequences listed, around 15% were seen once. The chain has TRBV20-1 and TRBJ1-5, with no clear D. The specimen was blood. This sequence originates from a woman in her twenties or thirties with Graves' hyperthyroidism. The CDR3 bases are TGCAGTGCTAGAGAGGGAGGGAGGGCTCAGCCCCAGCATTTT. Translated: CSAREGGRAQPQHF.